This T cell receptor beta chain emerged from a study of blood T cells in healthy people across ages. Study findings and constraints: The unsorted PBMCs prevented any conclusive comparison of naive versus antigen-experienced cells.

This clonotype has a handful of counts. Its target is not known. Peripheral blood, about 10 milliliters per donor, was collected. Through a sample-barcoded 5' primer and a J-beta primer mix, a second PCR was run for roughly 6 to 12 cycles. In TCRdb, the 5' RACE reads were re-called with MiXCR into one record per CDR3 protein. The sample lists about 1.4 million distinct CDR3 sequences, approximately 59% occurring once. CDR1 and CDR2 (germline): LGHDT, YNNKEL (reference sequence). V gave up 3 bases and J gave up 5 bases; unmatched junction bases: 8. The CDR3 is 15 residues long. This sequence joins TRBV3-1 and TRBJ2-5, with 8 bases matching TRBD1. This sequence was found in a man aged 18 to 29 in good health. The sequencing input was blood. This CDR3 is CASSHLDRGSETQYF. The DNA for the CDR3 is TGTGCCAGCAGCCACTTAGACAGGGGATCGGAGACCCAGTACTTC.